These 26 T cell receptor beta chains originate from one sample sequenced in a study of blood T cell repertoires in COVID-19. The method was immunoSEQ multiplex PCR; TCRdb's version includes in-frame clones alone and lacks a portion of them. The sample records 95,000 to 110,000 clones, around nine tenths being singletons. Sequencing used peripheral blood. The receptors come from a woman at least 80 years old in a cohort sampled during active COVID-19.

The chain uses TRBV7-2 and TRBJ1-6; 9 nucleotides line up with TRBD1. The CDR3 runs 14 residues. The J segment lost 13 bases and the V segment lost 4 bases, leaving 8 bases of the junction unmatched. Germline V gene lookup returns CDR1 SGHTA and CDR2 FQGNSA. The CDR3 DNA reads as TGTGCCAGCAGCTCGGGACAGGGTAAAGGCCCCCTCCACTTT. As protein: CASSSGQGKGPLHF.

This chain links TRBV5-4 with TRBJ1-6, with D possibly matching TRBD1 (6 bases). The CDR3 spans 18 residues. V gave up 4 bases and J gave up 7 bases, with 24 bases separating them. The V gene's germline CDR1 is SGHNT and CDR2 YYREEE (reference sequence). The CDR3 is CASSTFGPGQFVNSPLHF. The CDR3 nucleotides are TGTGCCAGCAGCACTTTCGGGCCTGGACAGTTTGTAAATTCACCCCTCCACTTT. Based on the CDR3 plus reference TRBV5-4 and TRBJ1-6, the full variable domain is ETGVTQSPTHLIKTRGQQVTLRCSSQSGHNTVSWYQQALGQGPQFIFQYYREEENGRGNFPPRFSGLQFPNYSSELNVNALELDDSALYLCASSTFGPGQFVNSPLHFGNGTRLTVT.

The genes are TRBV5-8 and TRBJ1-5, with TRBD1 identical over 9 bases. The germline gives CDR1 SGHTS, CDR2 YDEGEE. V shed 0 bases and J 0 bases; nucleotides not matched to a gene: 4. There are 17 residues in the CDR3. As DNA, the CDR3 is TGTGCCAGCAGCTTGGGGACGGGACAGGGTAGCAATCAGCCCCAGCATTTT. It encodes CASSLGTGQGSNQPQHF. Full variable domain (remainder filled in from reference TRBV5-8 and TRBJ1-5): EAGVTQSPTHLIKTRGQQATLRCSPISGHTSVYWYQQALGLGLQFLLWYDEGEERNRGNFPPRFSGRQFPNYSSELNVNALELEDSALYLCASSLGTGQGSNQPQHFGDGTRLSIL.

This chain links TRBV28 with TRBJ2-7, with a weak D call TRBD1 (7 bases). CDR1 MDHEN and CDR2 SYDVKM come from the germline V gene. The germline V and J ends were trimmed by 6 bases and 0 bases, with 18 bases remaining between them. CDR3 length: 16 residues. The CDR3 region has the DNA TGTGCCAGCAGCCCCCCAGCAGGGGGAGGCTCCTACGAGCAGTACTTC. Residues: CASSPPAGGGSYEQYF.

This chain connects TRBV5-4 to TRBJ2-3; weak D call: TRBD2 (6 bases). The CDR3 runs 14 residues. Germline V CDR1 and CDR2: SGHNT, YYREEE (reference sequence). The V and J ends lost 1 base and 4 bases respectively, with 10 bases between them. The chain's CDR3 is CASSLTGSSDTQYF. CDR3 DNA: TGTGCCAGCAGCTTGACCGGGAGCTCAGATACGCAGTATTTT.

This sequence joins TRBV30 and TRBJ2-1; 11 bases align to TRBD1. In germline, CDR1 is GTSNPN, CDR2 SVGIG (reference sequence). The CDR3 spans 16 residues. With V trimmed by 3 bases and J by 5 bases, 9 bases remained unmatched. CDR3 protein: CAWSVWGQGVNNEQFF. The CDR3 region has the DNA TGTGCCTGGAGCGTTTGGGGACAGGGGGTAAACAATGAGCAGTTCTTC.

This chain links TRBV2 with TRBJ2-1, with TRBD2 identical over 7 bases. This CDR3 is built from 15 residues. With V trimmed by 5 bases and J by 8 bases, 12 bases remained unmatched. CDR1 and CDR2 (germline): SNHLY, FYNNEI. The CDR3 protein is CASSFGTTRLDEQFF. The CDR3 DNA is TGTGCCAGCAGTTTCGGGACTACCCGGCTCGATGAGCAGTTCTTC.

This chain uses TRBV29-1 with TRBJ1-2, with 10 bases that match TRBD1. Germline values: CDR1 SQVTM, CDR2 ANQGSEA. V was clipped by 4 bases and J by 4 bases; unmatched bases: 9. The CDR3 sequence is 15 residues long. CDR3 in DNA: TGCAGCGTTGGGGGGACAGGGGAAGGTGGCTATGGCTACACCTTC. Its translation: CSVGGTGEGGYGYTF.

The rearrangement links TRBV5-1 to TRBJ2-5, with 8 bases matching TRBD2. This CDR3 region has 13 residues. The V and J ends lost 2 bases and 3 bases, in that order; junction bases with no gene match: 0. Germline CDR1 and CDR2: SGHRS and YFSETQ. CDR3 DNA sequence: TGCGCCAGCAGCTTACTAGCGGAAGAGACCCAGTACTTC. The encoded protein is CASSLLAEETQYF.

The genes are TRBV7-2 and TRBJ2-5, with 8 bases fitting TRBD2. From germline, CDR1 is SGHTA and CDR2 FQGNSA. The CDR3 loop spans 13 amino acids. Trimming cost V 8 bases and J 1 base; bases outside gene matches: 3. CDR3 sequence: CASLSGVQETQYF. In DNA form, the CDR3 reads TGTGCCAGCCTTAGCGGGGTCCAAGAGACCCAGTACTTC. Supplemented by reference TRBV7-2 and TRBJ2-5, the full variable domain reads GAGVSQSPSNKVTEKGKDVELRCDPISGHTALYWYRQSLGQGLEFLIYFQGNSAPDKSGLPSDRFSAERTGGSVSTLTIQRTQQEDSAVYLCASLSGVQETQYFGPGTRLLVL.

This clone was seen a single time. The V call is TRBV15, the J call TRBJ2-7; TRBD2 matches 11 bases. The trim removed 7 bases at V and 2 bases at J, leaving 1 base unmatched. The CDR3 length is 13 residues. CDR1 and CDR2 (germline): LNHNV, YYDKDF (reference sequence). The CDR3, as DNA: TGTGCCACCAAACTAGCGGGGGCCTACGAGCAGTACTTC. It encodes CATKLAGAYEQYF.

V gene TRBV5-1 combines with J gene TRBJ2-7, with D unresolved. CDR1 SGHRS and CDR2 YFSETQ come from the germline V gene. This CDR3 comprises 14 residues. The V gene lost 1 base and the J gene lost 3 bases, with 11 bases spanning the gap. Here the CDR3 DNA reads TGCGCCAGCAGCTTGAGTCAGCGCGACTACGAGCAGTACTTC. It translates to CASSLSQRDYEQYF.

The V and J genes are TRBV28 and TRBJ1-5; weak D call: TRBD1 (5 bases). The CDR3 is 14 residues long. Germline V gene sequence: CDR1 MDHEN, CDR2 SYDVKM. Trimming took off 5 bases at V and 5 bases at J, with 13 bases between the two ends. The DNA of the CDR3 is TGTGCCAGCAGTCCCCCGACAGTCTATCAGCCCCAGCATTTT. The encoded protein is CASSPPTVYQPQHF.

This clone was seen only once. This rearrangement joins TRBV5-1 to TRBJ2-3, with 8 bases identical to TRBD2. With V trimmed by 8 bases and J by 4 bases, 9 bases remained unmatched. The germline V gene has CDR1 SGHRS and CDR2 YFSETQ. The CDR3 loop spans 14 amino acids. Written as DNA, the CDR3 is TGCGCCAGTCTCAGCGGGAGTGGGGCAGATACGCAGTATTTT. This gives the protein CASLSGSGADTQYF. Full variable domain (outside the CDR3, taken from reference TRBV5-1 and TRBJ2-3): KAGVTQTPRYLIKTRGQQVTLSCSPISGHRSVSWYQQTPGQGLQFLFEYFSETQRNKGNFPGRFSGRQFSNSRSEMNVSTLELGDSALYLCASLSGSGADTQYFGPGTRLTVL.

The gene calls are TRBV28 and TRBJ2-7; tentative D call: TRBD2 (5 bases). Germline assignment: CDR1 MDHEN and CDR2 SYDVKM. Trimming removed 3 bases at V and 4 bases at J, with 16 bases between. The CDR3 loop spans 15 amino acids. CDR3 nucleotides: TGTGCCAGCAGTTTCAGCGGACCCATGGGGTACGAGCAGTACTTC. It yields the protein CASSFSGPMGYEQYF.

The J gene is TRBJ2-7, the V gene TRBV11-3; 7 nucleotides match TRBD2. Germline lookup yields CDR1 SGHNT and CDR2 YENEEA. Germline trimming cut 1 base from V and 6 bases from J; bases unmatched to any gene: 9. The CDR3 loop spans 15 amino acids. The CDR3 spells CASSLGVGTTGEQYF. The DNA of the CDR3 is TGTGCCAGCAGCTTAGGAGTAGGGACTACGGGCGAGCAGTACTTC. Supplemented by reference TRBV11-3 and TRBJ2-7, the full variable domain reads EAGVVQSPRYKIIEKKQPVAFWCNPISGHNTLYWYLQNLGQGPELLIRYENEEAVDDSQLPKDRFSAERLKGVDSTLKIQPAELGDSAVYLCASSLGVGTTGEQYFGPGTRLTVT.

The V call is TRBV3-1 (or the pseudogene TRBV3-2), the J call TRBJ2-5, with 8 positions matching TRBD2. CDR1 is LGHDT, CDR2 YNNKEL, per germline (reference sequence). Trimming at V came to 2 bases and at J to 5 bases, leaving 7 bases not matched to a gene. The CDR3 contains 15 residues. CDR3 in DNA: TGTGCCAGCAGCCAACGACTAGCGACGGGGGAGACCCAGTACTTC. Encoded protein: CASSQRLATGETQYF.

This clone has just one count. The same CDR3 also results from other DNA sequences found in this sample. The CDR3 DNA reads as TGCGCCAGCAGTGCGGGTGGCACAGATACGCAGTATTTT. It codes for CASSAGGTDTQYF. The V call is TRBV5-1, the J call TRBJ2-3; tentatively, D is TRBD2 (5 bases). Looked up from germline, CDR1 is SGHRS and CDR2 is YFSETQ. CDR3 length: 13 amino acids. V lost 5 bases, J lost 1 base, and 8 bases lay in between.

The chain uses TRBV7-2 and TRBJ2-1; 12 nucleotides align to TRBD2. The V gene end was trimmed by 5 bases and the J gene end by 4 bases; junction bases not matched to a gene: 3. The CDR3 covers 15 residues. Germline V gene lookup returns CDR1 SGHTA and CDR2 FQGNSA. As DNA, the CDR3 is TGTGCCAGCAGCCCAGGACTAGCGGGGTACAATGAGCAGTTCTTC. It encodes CASSPGLAGYNEQFF.

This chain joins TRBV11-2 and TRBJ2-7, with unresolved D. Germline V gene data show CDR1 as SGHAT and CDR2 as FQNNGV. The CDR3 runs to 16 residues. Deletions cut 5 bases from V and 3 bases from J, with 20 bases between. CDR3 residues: CASSAPFLISGYEQYF. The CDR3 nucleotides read TGTGCCAGCAGCGCCCCTTTCCTGATTTCGGGCTACGAGCAGTACTTC.

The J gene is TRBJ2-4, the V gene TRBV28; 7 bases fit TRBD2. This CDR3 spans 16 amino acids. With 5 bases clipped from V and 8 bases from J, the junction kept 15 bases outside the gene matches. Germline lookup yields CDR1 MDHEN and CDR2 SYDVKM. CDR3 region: CASSLSGGGRQDIQYF. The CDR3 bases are TGTGCCAGCAGTCTCTCGGGAGGAGGGCGGCAAGACATTCAGTACTTC.

In nucleotides, the CDR3 is TGTGCCAGCAGCCTTAGGCCGGGACAGGGGACAGATACGCAGTATTTT. Translated, it gives CASSLRPGQGTDTQYF. This sequence joins TRBV14 and TRBJ2-3; 10 bases are a match to TRBD1. In germline, CDR1 is SGHDN, CDR2 FVKESK. The CDR3 sequence is 16 residues long. J was trimmed by 3 bases and V by 4 bases; bases with no gene match: 7. Together with reference TRBV14 and TRBJ2-3, the CDR3 gives the full variable domain: EAGVTQFPSHSVIEKGQTVTLRCDPISGHDNLYWYRRVMGKEIKFLLHFVKESKQDESGMPNNRFLAERTGGTYSTLKVQPAELEDSGVYFCASSLRPGQGTDTQYFGPGTRLTVL.

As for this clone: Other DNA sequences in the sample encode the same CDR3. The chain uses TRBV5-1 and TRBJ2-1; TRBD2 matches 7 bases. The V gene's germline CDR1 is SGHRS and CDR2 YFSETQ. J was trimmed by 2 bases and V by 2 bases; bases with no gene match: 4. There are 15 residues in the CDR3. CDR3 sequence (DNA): TGCGCCAGCAGCTTAGCCGGGGGGACCTACAATGAGCAGTTCTTC. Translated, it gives CASSLAGGTYNEQFF.

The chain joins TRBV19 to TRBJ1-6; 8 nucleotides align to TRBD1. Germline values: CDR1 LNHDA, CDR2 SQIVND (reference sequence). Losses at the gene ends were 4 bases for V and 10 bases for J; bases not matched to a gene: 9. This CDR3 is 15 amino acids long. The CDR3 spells CASSTPDRGRSPLHF. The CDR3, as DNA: TGTGCCAGTAGTACCCCTGACAGGGGTAGATCACCCCTCCACTTT.

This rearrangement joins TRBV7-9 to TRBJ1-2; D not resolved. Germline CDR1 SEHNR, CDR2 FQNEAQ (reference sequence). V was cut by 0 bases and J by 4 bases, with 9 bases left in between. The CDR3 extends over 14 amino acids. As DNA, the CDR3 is TGTGCCAGCAGCTTAGCGTCCCTTGTCTATGGCTACACCTTC. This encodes CASSLASLVYGYTF.

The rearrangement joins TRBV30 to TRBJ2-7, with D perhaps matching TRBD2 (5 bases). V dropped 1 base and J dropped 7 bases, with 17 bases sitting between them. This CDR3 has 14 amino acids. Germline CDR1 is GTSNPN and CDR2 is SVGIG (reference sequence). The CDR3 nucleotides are TGTGCCTGGAGTGAACGGCTCGCTACGGGGGAGCAGTACTTC. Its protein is CAWSERLATGEQYF. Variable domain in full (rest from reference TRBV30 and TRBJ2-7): SQTIHQWPATLVQPVGSPLSLECTVEGTSNPNLYWYRQAAGRGLQLLFYSVGIGQISSEVPQNLSASRPQDRQFILSSKKLLLSDSGFYLCAWSERLATGEQYFGPGTRLTVT.